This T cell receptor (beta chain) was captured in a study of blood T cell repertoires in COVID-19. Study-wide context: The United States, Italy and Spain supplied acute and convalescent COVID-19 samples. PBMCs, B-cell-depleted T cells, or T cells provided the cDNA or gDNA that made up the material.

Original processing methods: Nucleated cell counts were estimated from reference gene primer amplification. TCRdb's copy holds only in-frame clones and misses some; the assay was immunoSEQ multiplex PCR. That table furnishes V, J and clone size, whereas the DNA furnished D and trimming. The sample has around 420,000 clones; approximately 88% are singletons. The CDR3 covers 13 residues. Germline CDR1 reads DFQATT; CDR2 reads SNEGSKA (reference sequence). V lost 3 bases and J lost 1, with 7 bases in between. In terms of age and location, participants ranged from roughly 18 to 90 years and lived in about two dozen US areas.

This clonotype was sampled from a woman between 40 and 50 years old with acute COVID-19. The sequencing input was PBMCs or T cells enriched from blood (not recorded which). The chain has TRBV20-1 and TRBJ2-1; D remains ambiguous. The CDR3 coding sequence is TGCAGTGCTAGTCGGCGGTCCTACAATGAGCAGTTCTTC. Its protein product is CSASRRSYNEQFF.